The following is a TCR beta chain sequence with its context. Germline V gene sequence: CDR1 SGHNT, CDR2 YYREEE (reference sequence). The CDR3 has 15 residues. Trimming at V came to 0 bases and at J to 2 bases, leaving 0 bases not matched to a gene. These data come from a study of blood T cell repertoires in COVID-19. As for the study in general: COVID-19 samples collected from the United States, Italy and Spain covered acute and convalescent phases. Sample material is recorded as cDNA or gDNA derived from T cells, B-cell-depleted T cells, or PBMCs.

The authors' processing: Amplification with reference gene primers provided the estimates of nucleated cell counts. Clones were sequenced by immunoSEQ multiplex PCR, and TCRdb holds only the in-frame ones, with some missing. That table furnishes V, J and clone size, whereas the DNA furnished D and trimming. The data show under 150,000 clones, around 76% seen once. The chain is built from TRBV5-4 and TRBJ2-5; 11 positions agree with TRBD2. Sequencing was carried out using peripheral blood. This sequence was found in a man older than 75 with acute or convalescent COVID-19. The DNA of the CDR3 is TGTGCCAGCAGCTTGGGACTAGCGGGGCAAGAGACCCAGTACTTC. Translated: CASSLGLAGQETQYF. The full variable domain, in which reference TRBV5-4 and TRBJ2-5 provide the parts outside the CDR3, is ETGVTQSPTHLIKTRGQQVTLRCSSQSGHNTVSWYQQALGQGPQFIFQYYREEENGRGNFPPRFSGLQFPNYSSELNVNALELDDSALYLCASSLGLAGQETQYFGPGTRLLVL.